This T cell receptor beta chain was captured in a study of blood T cell repertoires in COVID-19 (dated by TCRdb to the early 2020s). For the study in its entirety: Samples from collaborators originated in the United States, Italy and Spain and spanned both the acute and convalescent phases of COVID-19. The prospective study material was composed of cDNA or gDNA derived from T cells, B-cell-depleted T cells, or PBMCs. Deeply sampled blood TCRbeta repertoires from subjects exposed to, actively infected with, or recovered from COVID-19 were included in the dataset. The repertoires were made available in a free public database intended to serve as a resource for research on the immune response to SARS-CoV-2. The samples were drawn from the first 160 participants of the ongoing ImmuneRACE study and from some 1,300 subjects provided by 6 global collaborators. Sample metadata almost always included a de-identified subject ID, COVID-19 status, age in years and sex. Where available, HLA class I and class II types were taken from metadata supplied by the sample provider and were not determined by assay-based typing.

Results and caveats for the whole study, not just this receptor: How much clinical and demographic metadata was included differed by source and by participant, and the metadata was provided uncurated.

The immunoSEQ Assay, a bias-controlled multiplex PCR, was used to amplify TCRbeta CDR3 regions from genomic DNA. Regarding the original processing steps: Within the assay, amplification of reference gene primers was used to estimate how many nucleated cells each sample contained. Sequence reads were collapsed and filtered to measure the absolute abundance of every unique TCRbeta CDR3 rearrangement. For each sample, productive Simpson clonality was calculated as the square root of Simpson's diversity index over productive rearrangements. TCRdb carries this immuneACCESS record with in-frame sequences only. Its versions omit some clonotypes, under half of them owing to an unresolved V gene in the studies checked, with the rest unexplained. The DNA was the basis for D and trimming; V, J and clone size are from that table. Counted in this sample were about 80,000 clones; roughly three quarters of them appeared once. The ten largest clones add up to approximately 15% of the sample.

Remarks on this clone: Its antigen specificity is not known. No quality values exist for individual bases; no much larger clone is one base distant.

CDR1 and CDR2 are read off the germline V gene as MNHEY and SVGAGI. Including the terminal cysteine and phenylalanine, the CDR3 comprises 15 residues. Of all the DNA, just the CDR3 is kept, 45 bases in frame from base 1. Clipping removes 6 bases from V and 7 bases from J, with 11 as the unmatched junction base count. Collaborating institutions collected whole blood in K2EDTA tubes following their own protocols. For TCRbeta analysis, collaborator samples were shipped as frozen whole blood, as isolated PBMCs, or as DNA extracted from either sample type. The chain couples TRBV6-5 to TRBJ2-1, and 8 junctional nucleotides match TRBD1. The sample comprised peripheral blood. This clonotype was obtained from an older man with active or convalescent COVID-19. The sequenced DNA is TGTGCCAGCAGGAGAGGACAGGGATCCCTTAATGAGCAGTTCTTC. This codes for CASRRGQGSLNEQFF.